Listed here are 4 T cell receptor beta chains from one sample, sequenced in a study of shared clonotypes between healthy human individuals. Sequenced by immunoSEQ multiplex PCR; TCRdb stores in-frame clones only, minus some. The data hold some 2 million clones, with roughly 94% observed a single time. The sample taken for sequencing was naive CD4+ T cells sorted from blood. As for subset: CD45RA+ positively selected. Every receptor here comes from a man younger than 35 in good health.

CDR3 sequence: CASQPENTEAFF. Here the CDR3 DNA reads TGTGCCAGCCAGCCAGAGAACACTGAAGCTTTCTTT. The chain carries TRBV2 and TRBJ1-1; D is unresolved. The CDR3 length is 12 residues. Germline CDR1 SNHLY, CDR2 FYNNEI. With 8 bases removed from V and 1 base from J, the gap between germline ends came to 8 bases.

The chain recombines TRBV6-1 with TRBJ1-1; D may be TRBD1 (5 bases). Germline lookup yields CDR1 MNHNS and CDR2 SASEGT. The length of the CDR3 is 13 residues. Trimming took 2 bases from V and 5 from J, leaving 9 bases between them. In nucleotides, the CDR3 is TGTGCCAGCAGTGAATCTTGGGGGACTGAAGCTTTCTTT. This translates into CASSESWGTEAFF.

This sequence joins TRBV7-6 and TRBJ1-3; tentatively, D is TRBD1 (6 bases). The CDR3 runs 15 residues. CDR1 and CDR2 (germline): SGHVS, FNYEAQ. V was shortened by 1 base and J by 3 bases, with 10 bases between the two germline ends. The CDR3 DNA reads TGTGCCAGCAGCTTAGTTGGGGGCGGTGGAAACACCATATATTTT. Protein sequence: CASSLVGGGGNTIYF.

J is TRBJ1-1 and V is TRBV30; a weak D match, TRBD1 (6 bases). CDR1 is GTSNPN, CDR2 SVGIG, per germline (reference sequence). Trimming stripped 4 bases from V and 5 bases from J, with 14 bases between. This CDR3 spans 13 amino acids. The CDR3 DNA reads TGTGCCTGGACGGGCAGGGGAAGGACTGAAGCTTTCTTT. This encodes CAWTGRGRTEAFF.